This entry lists 19 T cell receptor beta chains sequenced from one sample in a study of post-analysis software for immune sequencing data. Whole-study results and caveats: Controls had lower frequencies than patients of 4 or 5 TRBV segments, which included TRBV5-6, TRBV5-1 and TRBV20-1.

Sequencing libraries made from TCR beta cDNA carried unique molecular identifiers. TCRdb reanalysed the PCR reads using MiXCR and keeps one entry per CDR3 protein. Among 740,000 or so distinct CDR3 sequences listed, 53% were seen once. These receptors have no known antigen. Input material: blood. Every receptor here comes from a girl under 18 with multiple sclerosis.

This sequence joins TRBV5-1 and TRBJ1-1; D is undetermined. This CDR3 is built from 13 residues. CDR1 is SGHRS and CDR2 is YFSETQ in the germline V gene. V shed 4 bases and J shed 6 bases, with 13 bases lying between them. CDR3: CASSPIASSEAFF. Here the CDR3 DNA reads TGCGCCAGCAGCCCAATTGCGAGCTCTGAAGCTTTCTTT.

The chain is built from TRBV20-1 and TRBJ2-1, with TRBD2 matching 7 bases. With 0 bases clipped from V and 7 bases from J, the junction kept 12 bases outside the gene matches. The CDR3 length is 16 residues. CDR1 DFQATT and CDR2 SNEGSKA come from the germline V gene (reference sequence). The CDR3 nucleotides are TGCAGTGCTAGAGATCAGTATGGGAGGGGAGTAAATGAGCAGTTCTTC. Translating it yields CSARDQYGRGVNEQFF.

The V and J genes are TRBV6-5 and TRBJ1-2; D is possibly TRBD1 (5 bases). Germline V gene lookup returns CDR1 MNHEY and CDR2 SVGAGI. The CDR3 loop spans 15 amino acids. V lost 3 bases, J lost 0 bases, and 11 bases lay in between. The CDR3: CASSYGGVANYGYTF. In DNA, the CDR3 is TGTGCCAGCAGTTATGGGGGGGTGGCTAACTATGGCTACACCTTC.

J is TRBJ2-1 and V is TRBV6-2 or TRBV6-3, with D unresolved. Germline V gene lookup returns CDR1 MNHEY and CDR2 SVGEGT. Trimming pared 0 bases from V and 4 bases from J, leaving 10 bases between. The CDR3 covers 15 residues. In DNA, the CDR3 is TGTGCCAGCAGTTACTCGCCAGTAGAATACAATGAGCAGTTCTTC. Its protein is CASSYSPVEYNEQFF.

The V gene is TRBV7-2, the J gene TRBJ2-1; 9 positions match TRBD1. Trimming took 5 bases from V and 10 from J; bases not matched to a gene: 9. Germline V lookup: CDR1 SGHTA, CDR2 FQGNSA. There are 14 residues in the CDR3. The CDR3 loop reads CASSPYGQGREQFF. The CDR3 DNA reads TGTGCCAGCAGCCCCTACGGACAGGGGAGGGAGCAGTTCTTC. The full variable domain, completed using reference TRBV7-2 and TRBJ2-1, is GAGVSQSPSNKVTEKGKDVELRCDPISGHTALYWYRQSLGQGLEFLIYFQGNSAPDKSGLPSDRFSAERTGGSVSTLTIQRTQQEDSAVYLCASSPYGQGREQFFGPGTRLTVL.

This clonotype was picked up one time. V is TRBV29-1 and J is TRBJ2-7; D perhaps matches TRBD2 (7 bases). Deletions cut 7 bases from V and 4 bases from J, with 14 bases between. CDR3 length equals 12 residues. Germline-derived CDR1 and CDR2 are SQVTM and ANQGSEA. The CDR3 DNA reads as TGCAGCGGAAAACAGGGAGGGTACGAGCAGTACTTC. It yields the protein CSGKQGGYEQYF.

This chain connects TRBV7-6 to TRBJ1-1; the D is unclear. There are 14 residues in the CDR3. V was cut by 1 base and J by 1 base, with 7 bases left in between. From germline, CDR1 is SGHVS and CDR2 FNYEAQ. CDR3 DNA sequence: TGTGCCAGCAGCTTAGGACACCGGAACACTGAAGCTTTCTTT. Translation gives CASSLGHRNTEAFF.

The rearrangement links TRBV7-9 to TRBJ2-7; the D is unclear. The germline V gene has CDR1 SEHNR and CDR2 FQNEAQ (reference sequence). Trimming cost V 4 bases and J 3 bases, with 16 bases left between them. There are 15 residues in the CDR3. The chain's CDR3 is CASSSAEPRIYEQYF. CDR3 DNA: TGTGCCAGCAGCTCAGCTGAACCTCGGATCTACGAGCAGTACTTC.

V usage is TRBV6-5 and J usage is TRBJ2-7; the match to TRBD1 covers 8 bases. The germline gives CDR1 MNHEY, CDR2 SVGAGI. This CDR3 has 15 residues. After removal of 8 bases from V and 1 base from J, the junction contained 10 bases not matched to a gene. CDR3 DNA: TGTGCCAGCCGTATTACTAGGACAGGGTCCTACGAGCAGTACTTC. Amino acid sequence: CASRITRTGSYEQYF.

The V call is TRBV29-1, the J call TRBJ2-2; D gene ambiguous. The CDR3 sequence is 12 residues long. The ends were cut back, 3 bases at V and 6 bases at J, with 8 bases in the middle. The germline gives CDR1 SQVTM, CDR2 ANQGSEA. CDR3 sequence reads: CSVESGAGELFF. The DNA of the CDR3 is TGCAGCGTTGAGTCCGGCGCCGGGGAGCTGTTTTTT.

This clonotype was found many times. The chain joins TRBV3-1 to TRBJ2-3; D uncertain. Germline-derived CDR1 and CDR2 are LGHDT and YNNKEL (reference sequence). Trimming took 1 base from V and 4 from J, leaving 3 bases between them. The CDR3 loop spans 12 amino acids. Written as DNA, the CDR3 is TGTGCCAGCAGCCAAGGGGCAGATACGCAGTATTTT. Translated, it gives CASSQGADTQYF.

The chain joins TRBV6-1 to TRBJ2-1; D is possibly TRBD1 (6 bases). Between the trimmed V and J ends, which lost 8 bases and 4 bases, there was a span of 24 bases. The CDR3 covers 17 residues. Germline CDR1 is MNHNS and CDR2 is SASEGT. CDR3 sequence: CASGTGLSPSIYNEQFF. The CDR3, as DNA: TGTGCCAGCGGAACAGGGCTATCCCCGTCCATATACAATGAGCAGTTCTTC.

This clonotype has a handful of counts. The rearrangement joins TRBV5-1 to TRBJ2-3; possibly TRBD2 for D (6 bases). The CDR3 covers 17 residues. CDR1 and CDR2 (germline): SGHRS, YFSETQ. V lost 1 base and J lost 2, with 17 bases in between. As DNA, the CDR3 is TGCGCCAGCAGCTTGAAACTGGAGGGGATTTACACAGATACGCAGTATTTT. This translates into CASSLKLEGIYTDTQYF.

In this sample, this clonotype turned up a few times. V gene TRBV20-1 combines with J gene TRBJ2-7, with 9 bases identical to TRBD1. After removal of 5 bases from V and 3 bases from J, the junction contained 8 bases not matched to a gene. Per germline, CDR1 DFQATT and CDR2 SNEGSKA (reference sequence). The CDR3 is 14 residues long. This chain's CDR3 is CSACPPGQGYEQYF. The CDR3 coding sequence is TGCAGTGCTTGTCCCCCGGGACAGGGCTACGAGCAGTACTTC.

The V and J genes are TRBV7-2 and TRBJ2-1, with no clear D. The ends were cut back, 2 bases at V and 5 bases at J, with 13 bases in the middle. Germline V gene data show CDR1 as SGHTA and CDR2 as FQGNSA. The CDR3 runs 15 residues. The CDR3 nucleotides read TGTGCCAGCAGCTTACTACCAGGCCTCCACAATGAGCAGTTCTTC. It is translated as CASSLLPGLHNEQFF.

The rearrangement links TRBV15 to TRBJ2-1, with TRBD1 as a possible D gene (6 bases). Germline loops: CDR1 LNHNV, CDR2 YYDKDF (reference sequence). The CDR3 sequence is 17 residues long. The V end lost 1 base, the J end lost 1 base, and 14 bases lay between the germline ends. Here the CDR3 reads CATSRGDRLLSYNEQFF. CDR3 bases: TGTGCCACCAGCAGAGGAGACAGGCTACTATCCTACAATGAGCAGTTCTTC.

In DNA form, the CDR3 reads TGCAGCGTCAAAGTGCAGCTAGCGACTTTGGATGAGCAGTTCTTC. Encoded protein: CSVKVQLATLDEQFF. The V call is TRBV29-1, the J call TRBJ2-1; D is possibly TRBD2 (6 bases). This CDR3 has 15 residues. Trimming removed 6 bases at V and 8 bases at J, with 23 bases between. Germline values: CDR1 SQVTM, CDR2 ANQGSEA.

This clonotype was found a few times. The V call is TRBV5-1, the J call TRBJ2-1; 9 bases match TRBD2. CDR3 length: 16 amino acids. V shed 0 bases and J 3 bases; nucleotides not matched to a gene: 4. CDR1 and CDR2 (germline): SGHRS, YFSETQ. The CDR3 DNA is TGCGCCAGCAGCTTGGAGGCAGCGGGAGGCTACAATGAGCAGTTCTTC. Protein product: CASSLEAAGGYNEQFF.

The chain links TRBV20-1 to TRBJ2-7; TRBD1 matches 7 bases. Germline V lookup: CDR1 DFQATT, CDR2 SNEGSKA (reference sequence). The CDR3 is 12 residues long. The V segment lost 3 bases and the J segment 4 bases; nucleotides outside the gene matches: 3. Here the CDR3 reads CSASKGAYEQYF. CDR3 DNA: TGCAGTGCTAGTAAGGGGGCTTACGAGCAGTACTTC.